Each of the 32 T cell receptor beta chains below was sequenced from the same sample in a study of CD8 T cells in ankylosing spondylitis. MiXCR, run by TCRdb on the 5' RACE reads, gives a single entry per CDR3 protein. The sample includes 24,000 or so distinct CDR3 sequences, approximately 13% seen only once; the top ten take 35%. Specimen: blood. The receptors here all came from a male donor with ankylosing spondylitis or in good health (not recorded which).

This clonotype has at least ten counts. The V and J genes are TRBV7-2 and TRBJ2-7; D might be TRBD2 (5 bases). Germline CDR1 reads SGHTA; CDR2 reads FQGNSA. V was cut by 0 bases and J by 5 bases, with 11 bases left in between. CDR3 length equals 14 residues. The CDR3 region has the DNA TGTGCCAGCAGCTTAGCTAGAGAGGGTAACGAGCAGTACGTC. This gives the protein CASSLAREGNEQYV.

This clonotype has more than one count but fewer than ten. The rearrangement links TRBV12-3 or TRBV12-4 to TRBJ2-4; D gene unclear. The CDR3 is 15 residues long. Trimming removed 5 bases at V and 0 bases at J, with 11 bases between. CDR3 nucleotides: TGTGCCAGCAGTCGCCCAGTGGGAGCCAAAAACATTCAGTACTTC. Amino acid sequence: CASSRPVGAKNIQYF.

This clonotype was observed at least ten times. The V gene is TRBV10-3, the J gene TRBJ2-2; 10 nucleotides align to TRBD1. Germline CDR1 is ENHRY and CDR2 is SYGVKD. V lost 10 bases and J lost 5; bases outside the gene matches: 4. The CDR3 length is 13 residues. The CDR3 nucleotides read TGTGCCACCGGACAGGGGGGGACCGGGGAGCTGTTTTTT. It yields the protein CATGQGGTGELFF.

CDR3 sequence: CASSGLAPYEQYF. The CDR3 region has the DNA TGTGCCAGCAGTGGACTAGCTCCCTACGAGCAGTACTTC. V usage is TRBV28 and J usage is TRBJ2-7; 8 bases map to TRBD2. Trimming took 5 bases from V and 2 from J; bases not matched to a gene: 2. Germline V gene sequence: CDR1 MDHEN, CDR2 SYDVKM. The length of the CDR3 is 13 residues. The full variable domain, with the rest looked up from reference TRBV28 and TRBJ2-7, is DVKVTQSSRYLVKRTGEKVFLECVQDMDHENMFWYRQDPGLGLRLIYFSYDVKMKEKGDIPEGYSVSREKKERFSLILESASTNQTSMYLCASSGLAPYEQYFGPGTRLTVT.

V gene TRBV28 combines with J gene TRBJ2-5; TRBD2 might be the D (6 bases). Trimming removed 4 bases from V and 0 bases from J, with 12 bases in between. Germline V gene lookup returns CDR1 MDHEN and CDR2 SYDVKM. CDR3 length: 15 amino acids. The DNA of the CDR3 is TGTGCCAGCAGTTCCCGGGGGTCAGACCAAGAGACCCAGTACTTC. Residues: CASSSRGSDQETQYF.

This clonotype was found many times. CDR3 sequence: CASSDLAGGATGELFF. The CDR3 DNA follows: TGTGCCAGCAGCGACCTAGCGGGAGGTGCCACCGGGGAGCTGTTTTTT. This chain connects TRBV12-3 or TRBV12-4 to TRBJ2-2; 11 nucleotides line up with TRBD2. The CDR3 extends over 16 amino acids. Losses at the gene ends were 6 bases for V and 4 bases for J; bases not matched to a gene: 7.

V usage is TRBV7-2 and J usage is TRBJ2-7; no firm D call. Trimming cost V 1 base and J 5 bases, with 12 bases left between them. The CDR3 is made up of 14 amino acids. Germline V CDR1 and CDR2: SGHTA, FQGNSA. The CDR3 nucleotides are TGTGCCAGCAGCTTAGAGAGGCCTTGGAACGAGCAGTACTTC. Encoded protein: CASSLERPWNEQYF. Supplemented by reference TRBV7-2 and TRBJ2-7, the full variable domain reads GAGVSQSPSNKVTEKGKDVELRCDPISGHTALYWYRQSLGQGLEFLIYFQGNSAPDKSGLPSDRFSAERTGGSVSTLTIQRTQQEDSAVYLCASSLERPWNEQYFGPGTRLTVT.

This clonotype was seen more than once but under ten times. The V gene is TRBV4-3, the J gene TRBJ2-3, with a possible D match to TRBD2 (6 bases). Germline lookup yields CDR1 LGHNA and CDR2 YSLEER. With 0 bases removed from V and 6 bases from J, the gap between germline ends came to 13 bases. The CDR3 contains 15 residues. The CDR3 protein is CASSQDGGARDTQYF. The CDR3 nucleotides are TGCGCCAGCAGCCAAGATGGAGGGGCCCGGGATACGCAGTATTTT.

A word on this clonotype: At one end, the junction sequence differs from germline, possibly due to a read error. The chain joins TRBV7-8 to TRBJ2-5; 7 bases align to TRBD2. Germline values: CDR1 SGHVS, CDR2 FQNEAQ. The CDR3 is 14 amino acids. Here the CDR3 DNA reads TGTGCCAGCAGCTTAGCGACTAGCCTGGAGATCCAGTACTTC. Protein: CASSLATSLEIQYF.

CDR3 bases: TGTGCTAGTGGGACCGGGGGCGGCGCAGATACGCAGTATTTT. It yields the protein CASGTGGGADTQYF. The chain links TRBV12-5 to TRBJ2-3; either TRBD1 or TRBD2 may fit D (6 bases each). CDR1 is LGHNT, CDR2 FRNRAP, per germline. This CDR3 is built from 14 residues. V lost 6 bases, J lost 4 bases, and 14 bases lay in between.

This clonotype was observed many times. The chain employs TRBV27 and TRBJ2-4; D tentatively fits TRBD1 or TRBD2 (5 bases each). V was trimmed by 4 bases and J by 1 base, leaving 14 bases between them. Germline V CDR1 and CDR2: MNHEY, SMNVEV (reference sequence). CDR3 size: 16 residues. The CDR3 coding sequence is TGTGCCAGCAGTTGGGGGACGGTTTCGGCCAAAAACATTCAGTACTTC. Protein sequence: CASSWGTVSAKNIQYF.

This clonotype was recorded a few times. This sequence joins TRBV9 and TRBJ2-2, with 7 bases fitting TRBD2. The J segment lost 2 bases and the V segment lost 4 bases, leaving 14 bases of the junction unmatched. This CDR3 spans 18 amino acids. Germline-derived CDR1 and CDR2 are SGDLS and YYNGEE. The CDR3 sequence is CASSPLKATAGNTGELFF. CDR3 bases: TGTGCCAGCAGCCCCCTCAAGGCGACAGCGGGAAACACCGGGGAGCTGTTTTTT.

As for this clonotype: A much more abundant neighbour one base away suggests this may be a read error. The J gene is TRBJ1-4, the V gene TRBV4-3; D unresolved. The CDR3 sequence is 14 residues long. The germline V gene has CDR1 LGHNA and CDR2 YSLEER. CDR3 in DNA: TGCGTCAGCAGCAATAGGGCGGCTAATGAAAAACTGTTTTTT. As protein: CVSSNRAANEKLFF.

This clonotype was seen ten or more times. V is TRBV7-2 and J is TRBJ2-5; D gene ambiguous. Trimming took off 2 bases at V and 3 bases at J, with 10 bases between the two ends. The CDR3 has 14 residues. Looked up from germline, CDR1 is SGHTA and CDR2 is FQGNSA. The CDR3 region is CASSLSAGEETQYF. The CDR3 coding sequence is TGTGCCAGCAGCTTATCGGCAGGTGAAGAGACCCAGTACTTC.

Only a few counts were recorded for this clonotype. The chain joins TRBV7-8 to TRBJ1-5; weak D call: TRBD1 (6 bases). The germline V gene has CDR1 SGHVS and CDR2 FQNEAQ. V shed 5 bases and J shed 4 bases, with 9 bases lying between them. This CDR3 contains 13 residues. CDR3 DNA: TGTGCCAGCAGCCCGGACAGAAATCAGCCCCAGCATTTT. Translated: CASSPDRNQPQHF.

V gene TRBV20-1 combines with J gene TRBJ1-5; D unclear. CDR3 size: 9 residues. CDR1 DFQATT and CDR2 SNEGSKA come from the germline V gene (reference sequence). The V end lost 7 bases, the J end lost 10 bases, and 8 bases lay between the germline ends. DNA for the CDR3: TGCAGTGTAGGTGTCCCCCAGCATTTT. Translated: CSVGVPQHF.

The gene calls are TRBV5-1 and TRBJ1-2, with a possible D match to TRBD1 (6 bases). There are 14 residues in the CDR3. CDR1 is SGHRS, CDR2 YFSETQ, per germline. V was shortened by 4 bases and J by 0 bases, with 10 bases between the two germline ends. The CDR3 bases are TGCGCCAGCAGCCTGGGACATACTAACTATGGCTACACCTTC. It is translated as CASSLGHTNYGYTF.

The rearrangement links TRBV3-1 to TRBJ2-1; 9 bases fit TRBD2. With 1 base clipped from V and 7 bases from J, the junction kept 11 bases outside the gene matches. Germline values: CDR1 LGHDT, CDR2 YNNKEL (reference sequence). The CDR3 sequence is 17 residues long. The DNA for the CDR3 is TGTGCCAGCAGCCAAGGACGGAGCGGGAGGAGGATTAATGAGCAGTTCTTC. It encodes CASSQGRSGRRINEQFF.

This clonotype came up a few times. The chain has TRBV29-1 and TRBJ2-3, with D possibly matching TRBD2 (6 bases). The germline V gene encodes CDR1 SQVTM and CDR2 ANQGSEA. V lost 7 bases to trimming and J lost 4 bases, with 15 bases between them. CDR3 length equals 13 residues. CDR3 bases: TGCAGCGCCATCCGGGACTCCTCAGATACGCAGTATTTT. Protein: CSAIRDSSDTQYF.

This clonotype was counted a few times. The chain uses TRBV12-3 or TRBV12-4 and TRBJ1-1; 8 positions agree with TRBD1. The ends lost 4 bases at V and 4 bases at J; junction bases unmatched: 5. CDR3 length: 14 residues. DNA of the CDR3: TGTGCCAGCAGTTCCTCGGACAGGGCCACTGAAGCTTTCTTT. It encodes CASSSSDRATEAFF.

This clonotype came up many times. The gene calls are TRBV6-5 and TRBJ2-1, with 7 bases that match TRBD1. CDR1 and CDR2 from the germline V gene are MNHEY and SVGAGI. This CDR3 has 17 residues. J gave up 6 bases and V 6 bases, and 17 bases lay outside the gene matches. The CDR3 spells CASSRAGPGQDGNEQFF. The CDR3 DNA sequence: TGTGCCAGCAGCCGCGCTGGGCCAGGACAGGATGGCAATGAGCAGTTCTTC.

This clonotype came up a few times. The chain combines TRBV28 with TRBJ1-1; D is uncertain. The CDR3 spans 16 residues. CDR1 MDHEN and CDR2 SYDVKM come from the germline V gene. Trimming took 5 bases from V and 1 from J, leaving 17 bases between them. CDR3 sequence: CASSPVVPSRNTEAFF. The CDR3 DNA is TGTGCCAGCAGTCCCGTTGTCCCAAGTCGGAACACTGAAGCTTTCTTT.

The chain uses TRBV7-2 and TRBJ1-4, with D possibly matching TRBD1 (5 bases). V was shortened by 1 base and J by 7 bases, with 13 bases between the two germline ends. This CDR3 contains 15 residues. The germline CDR1 and CDR2 sequences are SGHTA and FQGNSA. The CDR3 DNA reads TGTGCCAGCAGCTTAGACGGGACCGGTGTTGAAAAACTGTTTTTT. Its translation is CASSLDGTGVEKLFF.

The V call is TRBV7-2, the J call TRBJ2-2; a possible D gene is TRBD1 (6 bases). Trimming pared 2 bases from V and 6 bases from J, leaving 16 bases between. There are 16 residues in the CDR3. The germline gives CDR1 SGHTA, CDR2 FQGNSA. The CDR3 DNA sequence: TGTGCCAGCAGCTTAACAGGGACGGGCTGGGCCGGGGAGCTGTTTTTT. As protein: CASSLTGTGWAGELFF.

This clonotype was seen more than once but under ten times. The rearrangement links TRBV7-2 to TRBJ2-1; 11 nucleotides align to TRBD2. J gave up 4 bases and V 5 bases, and 4 bases lay outside the gene matches. The CDR3 runs 15 residues. Germline CDR1 SGHTA, CDR2 FQGNSA. Written as DNA, the CDR3 is TGTGCCAGCAGCGCCCTAGCGGGAGGTTACAATGAGCAGTTCTTC. It encodes CASSALAGGYNEQFF. The entire variable domain, with the rest obtained from reference TRBV7-2 and TRBJ2-1, is as follows: GAGVSQSPSNKVTEKGKDVELRCDPISGHTALYWYRQSLGQGLEFLIYFQGNSAPDKSGLPSDRFSAERTGGSVSTLTIQRTQQEDSAVYLCASSALAGGYNEQFFGPGTRLTVL.

This clonotype was seen only a few times. The CDR3 region is CASSPGLAAYQETQYF. As DNA, the CDR3 is TGTGCCAGCAGCCCTGGACTAGCGGCGTACCAAGAGACCCAGTACTTC. The gene calls are TRBV7-6 and TRBJ2-5, with 10 positions matching TRBD2. Germline loops: CDR1 SGHVS, CDR2 FNYEAQ. The CDR3 is made up of 16 amino acids. After removal of 5 bases from V and 0 bases from J, the junction contained 6 bases not matched to a gene. Looking up the rest from reference TRBV7-6 and TRBJ2-5 gives the full variable domain: GAGVSQSPRYKVTKRGQDVALRCDPISGHVSLYWYRQALGQGPEFLTYFNYEAQQDKSGLPNDRFSAERPEGSISTLTIQRTEQRDSAMYRCASSPGLAAYQETQYFGPGTRLLVL.

The rearrangement joins TRBV21-1 to TRBJ2-2; the table's D call of TRBD2 was not tested on the DNA. TRBV21-1 corresponds to a pseudogene. CDR3 length: 16 amino acids. CDR3 bases: TGTGCCAGCAGCAAAGCGGCGGGGGGGCTGACCGGGGAGCTGTTTTTT. This translates into CASSKAAGGLTGELFF.

The CDR3 DNA reads as TGTGCCAGCAGCTTTAAGCCACAGGGGGATGAGCAGTTCTTC. Translation gives CASSFKPQGDEQFF. The chain combines TRBV11-2 with TRBJ2-1; 8 nucleotides line up with TRBD1. CDR3 length: 14 amino acids. The germline CDR1 and CDR2 sequences are SGHAT and FQNNGV. Losses at the gene ends were 3 bases for V and 8 bases for J; bases not matched to a gene: 6.

This clonotype was recorded many times. The DNA of the CDR3 is TGTGCCAGCAGTTTATCAGGGGGCGCCAACATTCAGTACTTC. This encodes CASSLSGGANIQYF. V is TRBV12-3 or TRBV12-4 and J is TRBJ2-4; 8 bases align to TRBD1. This CDR3 comprises 14 residues. Losses at the gene ends were 2 bases for V and 7 bases for J; bases not matched to a gene: 4.

This clonotype was seen many times. The chain links TRBV29-1 to TRBJ2-5; 12 bases are shared with TRBD2. Looked up from germline, CDR1 is SQVTM and CDR2 is ANQGSEA. Unmatched junction bases numbered 5, after V lost 7 bases and J lost 5 bases. The CDR3 totals 13 residues. CDR3 in amino acids: CSGRTSGIETQYF. In DNA, the CDR3 is TGCAGCGGACGGACTAGCGGGATTGAGACCCAGTACTTC.

This clonotype was counted at least ten times. V gene TRBV20-1 combines with J gene TRBJ2-3; no definite D call. V was cut by 3 bases and J by 4 bases, with 14 bases left in between. The CDR3 is 14 amino acids. Germline CDR1 and CDR2: DFQATT and SNEGSKA (reference sequence). CDR3 protein: CSASPTGAADTQYF. The CDR3 DNA reads as TGCAGTGCTAGTCCCACTGGTGCTGCAGATACGCAGTATTTT.

The rearrangement joins TRBV27 to TRBJ2-1; 12 bases align to TRBD2. Germline loops: CDR1 MNHEY, CDR2 SMNVEV (reference sequence). Unmatched junction bases numbered 6, after V lost 2 bases and J lost 7 bases. The CDR3 is 16 amino acids. Here the CDR3 DNA reads TGTGCCAGCAGTTTACGATCTAGCGGGGGGGTGAATGAGCAGTTCTTC. Encoded protein: CASSLRSSGGVNEQFF.